This T cell receptor beta chain derives from a study of T cells in Graves' hyperthyroidism and ophthalmopathy. This CDR3 comprises 15 residues. CDR1 is LNHNV, CDR2 YYDKDF, per germline (reference sequence). The V gene end was trimmed by 1 base and the J gene end by 4 bases; junction bases not matched to a gene: 3. This clonotype appeared many times. RNA transcripts provided the source from which TCR beta CDR3 regions were amplified. The HTBI primer set served for first-round RT-PCR of the TCR CDR3. TCRdb processed the multiplex PCR reads anew with MiXCR; each CDR3 protein has one entry. The table lists some 600,000 distinct CDR3 sequences, more than 11% of them singletons, with under 7% in the top ten. The sample of blood was obtained at first hyperthyroidism diagnosis (before any ophthalmopathy symptoms).

This rearrangement joins TRBV15 to TRBJ2-5; 10 bases are a match to TRBD2. The sequenced material came from blood. This TCR was sampled from a woman under 40 with Graves' hyperthyroidism that later progressed to Graves' ophthalmopathy. The CDR3, as DNA: TGTGCCACCAGCAGAGCCCTAGCGGGGGCAGAGACCCAGTACTTC. Translated, it gives CATSRALAGAETQYF.